The TCR beta chain under discussion was sequenced for a study of blood T cell repertoires in COVID-19. About the study: T cells, B-cell-depleted T cells, or PBMCs supplied cDNA or gDNA.

This clone was picked up one time. CDR3 length equals 16 residues. The germline V gene has CDR1 LGHDT and CDR2 YNNKEL (reference sequence). Losses at the gene ends were 5 bases for V and 2 bases for J; bases not matched to a gene: 9. The table came from immunoSEQ multiplex PCR; TCRdb's copy has only in-frame clones and leaves some out. In the table there are roughly 250,000 clones, 80% to 90% of which are singletons. The sample comprised peripheral blood. The chain links TRBV3-1 (or the pseudogene TRBV3-2) to TRBJ1-5; 7 bases are a match to TRBD1. This clonotype was sampled from a man over 45 with acute or convalescent COVID-19. The CDR3 is CASSSKGALGNQPQHF. CDR3 DNA: TGTGCCAGCAGCAGTAAGGGGGCTCTAGGCAATCAGCCCCAGCATTTT.